These 5 T cell receptor beta chains share one sample of origin, sequenced in a study of T cells in localized non-small cell lung cancer. TCRdb's copy holds only in-frame clones and misses some; the assay was immunoSEQ multiplex PCR. The table lists roughly 30,000 clones, 88% of them singletons, with 4.2% in the top ten. The sample was peripheral blood, taken before any cancer treatment. These receptors came from a woman aged 40-70 years with stage I lung adenocarcinoma.

J is TRBJ2-1 and V is TRBV10-3, with 7 bases identical to TRBD1. The CDR3 spans 15 residues. Germline values: CDR1 ENHRY, CDR2 SYGVKD. V shed 0 bases and J 8 bases; nucleotides not matched to a gene: 7. The CDR3 is CAISESTGARDEQFF. The CDR3 DNA is TGTGCCATCAGTGAGTCTACAGGGGCTAGGGATGAGCAGTTCTTC.

V and J are TRBV2 and TRBJ2-7; D is uncertain. CDR1 is SNHLY and CDR2 is FYNNEI in the germline V gene. The CDR3 is 13 amino acids. V lost 5 bases to trimming and J lost 1 base, with 9 bases between them. The CDR3 spells CASSPRISYEQYF. CDR3 DNA: TGTGCCAGCAGTCCCAGGATATCCTACGAGCAGTACTTC.

This clone was counted between two and nine times. The chain has TRBV9 and TRBJ1-1; the D gene is possibly TRBD1 (5 bases). Looked up from germline, CDR1 is SGDLS and CDR2 is YYNGEE. This CDR3 is built from 15 residues. The V gene lost 2 bases and the J gene lost 1 base, with 12 bases spanning the gap. Here the CDR3 reads CASSVTGTSNTEAFF. DNA of the CDR3: TGTGCCAGCAGCGTCACCGGGACGTCGAACACTGAAGCTTTCTTT.

J is TRBJ1-2 and V is TRBV7-9; 7 bases map to TRBD1. With 5 bases clipped from V and 5 bases from J, the junction kept 8 bases outside the gene matches. CDR1 SEHNR and CDR2 FQNEAQ come from the germline V gene (reference sequence). The CDR3 sequence is 14 residues long. This chain's CDR3 is CASSGRDREYGYTF. The CDR3, as DNA: TGTGCCAGCAGCGGAAGAGACAGGGAGTATGGCTACACCTTC.

The chain employs TRBV6-6 and TRBJ2-5, with 10 nucleotides matching TRBD2. The germline V gene encodes CDR1 MNHNY and CDR2 SVGAGI (reference sequence). The V segment lost 1 base and the J segment 1 base; nucleotides outside the gene matches: 3. CDR3 length: 16 amino acids. CDR3 amino acids: CASSYYVAGGQETQYF. DNA for the CDR3: TGTGCCAGCAGTTACTATGTAGCGGGGGGCCAAGAGACCCAGTACTTC.